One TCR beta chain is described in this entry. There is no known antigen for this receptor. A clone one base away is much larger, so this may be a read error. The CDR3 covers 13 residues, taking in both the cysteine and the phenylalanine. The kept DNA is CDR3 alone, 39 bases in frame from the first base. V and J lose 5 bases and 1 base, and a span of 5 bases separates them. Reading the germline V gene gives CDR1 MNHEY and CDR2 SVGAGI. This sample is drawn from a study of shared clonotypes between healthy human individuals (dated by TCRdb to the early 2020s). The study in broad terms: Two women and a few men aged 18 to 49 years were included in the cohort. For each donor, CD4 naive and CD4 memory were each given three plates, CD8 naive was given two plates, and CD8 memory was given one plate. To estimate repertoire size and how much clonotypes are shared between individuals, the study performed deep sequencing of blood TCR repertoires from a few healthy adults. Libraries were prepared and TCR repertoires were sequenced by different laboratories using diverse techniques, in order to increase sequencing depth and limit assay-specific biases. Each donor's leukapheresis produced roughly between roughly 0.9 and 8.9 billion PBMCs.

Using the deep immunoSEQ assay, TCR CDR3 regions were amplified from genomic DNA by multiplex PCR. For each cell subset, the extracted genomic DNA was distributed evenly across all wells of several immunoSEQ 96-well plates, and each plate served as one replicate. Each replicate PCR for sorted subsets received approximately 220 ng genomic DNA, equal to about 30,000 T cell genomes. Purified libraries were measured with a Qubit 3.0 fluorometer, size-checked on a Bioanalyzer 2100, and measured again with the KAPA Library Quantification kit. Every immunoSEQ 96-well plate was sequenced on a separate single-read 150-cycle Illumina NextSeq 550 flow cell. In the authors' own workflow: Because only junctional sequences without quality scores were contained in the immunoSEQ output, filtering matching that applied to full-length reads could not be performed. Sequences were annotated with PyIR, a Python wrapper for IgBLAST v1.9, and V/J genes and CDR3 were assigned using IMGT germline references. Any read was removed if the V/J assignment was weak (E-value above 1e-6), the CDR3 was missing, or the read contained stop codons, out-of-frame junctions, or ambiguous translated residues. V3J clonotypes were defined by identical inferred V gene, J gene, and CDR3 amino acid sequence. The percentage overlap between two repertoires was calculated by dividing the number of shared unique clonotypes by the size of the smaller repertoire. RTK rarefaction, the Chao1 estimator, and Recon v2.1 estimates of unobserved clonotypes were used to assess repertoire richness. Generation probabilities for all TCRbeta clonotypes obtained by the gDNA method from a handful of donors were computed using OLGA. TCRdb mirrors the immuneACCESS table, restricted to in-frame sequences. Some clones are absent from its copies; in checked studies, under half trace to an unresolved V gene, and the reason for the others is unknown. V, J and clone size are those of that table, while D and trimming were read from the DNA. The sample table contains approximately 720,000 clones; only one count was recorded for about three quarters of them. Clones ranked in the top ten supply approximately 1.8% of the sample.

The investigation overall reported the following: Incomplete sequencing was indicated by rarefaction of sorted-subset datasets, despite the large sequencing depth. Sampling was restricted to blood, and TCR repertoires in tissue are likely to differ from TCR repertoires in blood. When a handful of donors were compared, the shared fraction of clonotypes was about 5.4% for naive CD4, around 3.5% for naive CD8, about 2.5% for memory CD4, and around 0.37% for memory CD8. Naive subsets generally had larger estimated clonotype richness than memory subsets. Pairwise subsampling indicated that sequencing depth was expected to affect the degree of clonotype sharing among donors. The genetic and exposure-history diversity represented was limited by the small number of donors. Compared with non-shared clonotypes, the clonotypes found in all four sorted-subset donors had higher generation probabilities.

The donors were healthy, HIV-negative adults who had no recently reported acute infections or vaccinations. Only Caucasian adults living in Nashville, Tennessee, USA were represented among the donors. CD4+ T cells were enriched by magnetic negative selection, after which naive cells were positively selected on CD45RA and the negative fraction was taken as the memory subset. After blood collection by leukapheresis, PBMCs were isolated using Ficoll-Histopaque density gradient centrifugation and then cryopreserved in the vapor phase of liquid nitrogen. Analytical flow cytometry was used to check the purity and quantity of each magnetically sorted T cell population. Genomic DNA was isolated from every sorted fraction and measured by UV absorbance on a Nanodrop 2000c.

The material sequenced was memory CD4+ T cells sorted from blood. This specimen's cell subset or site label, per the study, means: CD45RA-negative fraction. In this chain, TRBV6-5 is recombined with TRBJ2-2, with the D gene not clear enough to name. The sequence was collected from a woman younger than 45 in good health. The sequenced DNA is TGTGCCAGCAGTGAAAAGAACACCGGGGAGCTGTTTTTT. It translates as CASSEKNTGELFF.